This T cell receptor beta chain was found in a study of T cells of healthy individuals. Germline CDR1 reads DFQATT; CDR2 reads SNEGSKA (reference sequence). V was shortened by 2 bases and J by 5 bases, with 10 bases between the two germline ends. This CDR3 contains 13 residues. TCRdb re-derived calls from the 5' RACE reads in MiXCR, one entry per CDR3 protein. Here the sample spans 60,000 to 80,000 distinct CDR3 sequences, roughly 15% being singletons. This clonotype ranks as medium-sized. The chain uses TRBV20-1 and TRBJ1-3, with D uncertain. The source of this sequence is a human donor in good health. The CDR3 DNA reads as TGCAGTGCTAGAAGTACAATTAGAAACACCATATATTTT. It yields the protein CSARSTIRNTIYF.